The clone carrying this T cell receptor beta chain was seen only once. From germline, CDR1 is WSHSY and CDR2 SAAADI. The CDR3 has 13 residues. Germline trimming cut 6 bases from V and 7 bases from J; bases unmatched to any gene: 7. This entry comes from a study of blood T cell repertoires in COVID-19. The wider study: From the United States, Italy and Spain came samples of acute and convalescent COVID-19.

Using immunoSEQ multiplex PCR, the repertoire was profiled, and TCRdb retains in-frame clones only, with some absent. The table has approximately 400,000 clones, approximately 87% seen once; the top ten hold 1% to 1.5%. The study drew participants aged about 18 to 95 years from 20 to 30 US areas. The chain recombines TRBV10-2 with TRBJ1-2; 8 positions match TRBD1. The sequencing sample was made of PBMCs or T cells enriched from blood (not recorded which). The sequence was collected from a man younger than 45 who had recovered from COVID-19. This chain's CDR3 is CASSYDRGGGYTF. In DNA, the CDR3 is TGCGCCAGCAGCTACGACAGGGGAGGTGGCTACACCTTC.